This passage covers 30 T cell receptor beta chains from one sample sequenced in a study of technical replicates of blood from a few donors (dated by TCRdb to 2015 to 2018). The library was obtained by the immunoSEQ multiplex PCR assay. The clones in this table, taken by TCRdb from immuneACCESS, are in-frame only. Not every clone is retained; where verified, under half of the shortfall comes from an unresolved V gene, and the cause of the rest is unknown. The sample profile shows approximately 82,000 clones; 95% to 96% of them were found once. Of the sample, around 0.38% falls within the top ten clones. The specimen sequenced was T cells isolated from PBMCs. All receptors derive from a human donor in good health.

V is TRBV7-2 and J is TRBJ1-5; the D is unclear. Between the trimmed V and J ends, which lost 1 base and 6 bases, there was a span of 7 bases. Germline CDR1 reads SGHTA; CDR2 reads FQGNSA. The CDR3 is 13 amino acids. CDR3 region: CASSLDFPQPQHF. DNA of the CDR3: TGTGCCAGCAGCTTAGACTTTCCTCAGCCCCAGCATTTT. Supplemented by reference TRBV7-2 and TRBJ1-5, the full variable domain reads GAGVSQSPSNKVTEKGKDVELRCDPISGHTALYWYRQSLGQGLEFLIYFQGNSAPDKSGLPSDRFSAERTGGSVSTLTIQRTQQEDSAVYLCASSLDFPQPQHFGDGTRLSIL.

The rearrangement uses TRBV7-9 and TRBJ1-1, with a possible D match to TRBD1 (5 bases). This CDR3 region has 14 residues. Germline lookup yields CDR1 SEHNR and CDR2 FQNEAQ (reference sequence). V was shortened by 2 bases and J by 1 base, with 8 bases between the two germline ends. CDR3 DNA: TGTGCCAGCAGCTTACAGGGCGAGAACACTGAAGCTTTCTTT. Residues: CASSLQGENTEAFF.

The genes are TRBV7-2 and TRBJ1-2; D gene unclear. Trimming removed 1 base from V and 0 bases from J, with 12 bases in between. Germline values: CDR1 SGHTA, CDR2 FQGNSA. The CDR3 spans 16 residues. CDR3 nucleotides: TGTGCCAGCAGCTTAGTAACGTCTTTAGCTAACTATGGCTACACCTTC. It specifies CASSLVTSLANYGYTF.

This clone was counted only a few times. V and J are TRBV18 and TRBJ1-2, with D possibly being TRBD1 (5 bases). V was cut by 3 bases and J by 2 bases, with 13 bases left in between. The CDR3 extends over 15 amino acids. Germline V gives CDR1 KGHSH, CDR2 LQKENI. CDR3 DNA: TGTGCCAGCTCACCGCGGGGGAGTTCGAACTATGGCTACACCTTC. The encoded protein is CASSPRGSSNYGYTF.

The chain has TRBV27 and TRBJ2-1; perhaps TRBD1 as D (6 bases). V was shortened by 5 bases and J by 7 bases, with 15 bases between the two germline ends. Germline loops: CDR1 MNHEY, CDR2 SMNVEV (reference sequence). The CDR3 spans 14 residues. This chain's CDR3 is CASSKLGGFNEQFF. The CDR3 coding sequence is TGTGCCAGCAGTAAACTAGGGGGATTTAATGAGCAGTTCTTC.

In its sample, this clone was seen a few times. Other DNA sequences within the sample encode an identical CDR3. The genes are TRBV18 and TRBJ1-4, with D perhaps matching TRBD1 (6 bases). Germline V gene sequence: CDR1 KGHSH, CDR2 LQKENI. V was clipped by 2 bases and J by 8 bases, with 9 bases between them. The CDR3 totals 13 residues. The DNA of the CDR3 is TGTGCCAGCTCACCAGGGACAAGAGAAAAACTGTTTTTT. Translating it yields CASSPGTREKLFF.

This sequence joins TRBV6-6 and TRBJ1-1; D unresolved. The germline V gene has CDR1 MNHNY and CDR2 SVGAGI (reference sequence). This CDR3 comprises 14 residues. Trimming cost V 2 bases and J 2 bases, with 9 bases left between them. The CDR3 bases are TGTGCCAGCAGTTACGGGGAGACTAACACTGAAGCTTTCTTT. Translating gives CASSYGETNTEAFF.

The V and J genes are TRBV5-1 and TRBJ2-1, with 7 bases identical to TRBD2. The V gene's germline CDR1 is SGHRS and CDR2 YFSETQ. The CDR3 runs 15 residues. The junction had 7 bases not matched to a gene; V was cut back by 3 bases and J by 4 bases. CDR3 bases: TGCGCCAGCAGCTCGTCAGCGGGATGGTACAATGAGCAGTTCTTC. Residues: CASSSSAGWYNEQFF.

The rearrangement uses TRBV5-1 and TRBJ2-7, with D perhaps matching TRBD1 (6 bases). Germline CDR1 is SGHRS and CDR2 is YFSETQ. There are 14 residues in the CDR3. Deletions cut 2 bases from V and 4 bases from J, with 13 bases between. The CDR3 nucleotides read TGCGCCAGCAGCTTAGGGGGATCCCTTTACGAGCAGTACTTC. It codes for CASSLGGSLYEQYF.

V usage is TRBV7-8 and J usage is TRBJ2-3; D is possibly TRBD2 (6 bases). The CDR3 is made up of 16 amino acids. V was cut by 4 bases and J by 3 bases, with 17 bases left in between. CDR1 SGHVS and CDR2 FQNEAQ come from the germline V gene. CDR3 sequence: CASSSSGTGATDTQYF. In DNA form, the CDR3 reads TGTGCCAGCAGCTCTTCCGGGACGGGAGCGACAGATACGCAGTATTTT.

V and J are TRBV5-5 and TRBJ1-1, with TRBD1 matching 8 bases. CDR1 is SGHKS, CDR2 YYEKEE, per germline (reference sequence). This CDR3 is built from 13 residues. With 4 bases clipped from V and 8 bases from J, the junction kept 7 bases outside the gene matches. The CDR3 sequence is CASSLQGAPEAFF. The CDR3 DNA reads as TGTGCCAGCAGCCTGCAGGGGGCGCCGGAAGCTTTCTTT.

V and J are TRBV29-1 and TRBJ1-1; D uncertain. The V gene lost 4 bases and the J gene lost 5 bases, with 8 bases spanning the gap. This CDR3 contains 11 residues. Germline assignment: CDR1 SQVTM and CDR2 ANQGSEA. The CDR3 loop is CSVGGETEAFF. CDR3 sequence (DNA): TGCAGCGTTGGGGGAGAGACTGAAGCTTTCTTT.

The rearrangement uses TRBV5-1 and TRBJ1-1; weak D call: TRBD1 (5 bases). V was pared by 3 bases and J by 5 bases, with 11 bases between. The CDR3 runs to 13 residues. Per germline, CDR1 SGHRS and CDR2 YFSETQ. CDR3 amino acids: CASSWGPGTEAFF. The CDR3 nucleotides read TGCGCCAGCAGCTGGGGCCCTGGGACTGAAGCTTTCTTT.

The rearrangement joins TRBV20-1 to TRBJ2-7; D possibly corresponds to TRBD2 (6 bases). This CDR3 has 11 amino acids. CDR1 and CDR2 (germline): DFQATT, SNEGSKA (reference sequence). The V gene lost 6 bases and the J gene lost 9 bases, with 15 bases spanning the gap. The CDR3: CSARAGSPQYF. DNA of the CDR3: TGCAGTGCCCGAGCGGGCAGCCCGCAGTACTTC.

The V gene is TRBV7-8, the J gene TRBJ2-3; the match to TRBD2 covers 10 bases. The CDR3 is made up of 17 amino acids. Germline loops: CDR1 SGHVS, CDR2 FQNEAQ. V shed 4 bases and J 3 bases; nucleotides not matched to a gene: 10. CDR3 DNA sequence: TGTGCCAGCAGCTGGGGACCTAGCGGGAGTCGGACAGATACGCAGTATTTT. Amino acids: CASSWGPSGSRTDTQYF.

This chain uses TRBV7-9 with TRBJ1-1, with D perhaps matching TRBD1 (6 bases). The CDR3 is 12 residues long. V lost 3 bases to trimming and J lost 4 bases, with 6 bases between them. CDR1 SEHNR and CDR2 FQNEAQ come from the germline V gene (reference sequence). In nucleotides, the CDR3 is TGTGCCAGCAGCTTGGACAGCACTGAAGCTTTCTTT. Translated, it gives CASSLDSTEAFF. The variable domain in full, with the rest retrieved from reference TRBV7-9 and TRBJ1-1, is DTGVSQNPRHKITKRGQNVTFRCDPISEHNRLYWYRQTLGQGPEFLTYFQNEAQLEKSRLLSDRFSAERPKGSFSTLEIQRTEQGDSAMYLCASSLDSTEAFFGQGTRLTVV.

The chain uses TRBV5-5 and TRBJ2-7; 8 bases match TRBD1. V was clipped by 6 bases and J by 4 bases; unmatched bases: 9. The CDR3 is 14 amino acids. The germline V gene has CDR1 SGHKS and CDR2 YYEKEE (reference sequence). CDR3 nucleotides: TGTGCCAGCACCGAGTCCAGGGGGCTGTACGAGCAGTACTTC. It is translated as CASTESRGLYEQYF.

The chain recombines TRBV6-4 with TRBJ2-1, with D possibly matching TRBD2 (6 bases). CDR3 size: 17 residues. Trimming removed 3 bases at V and 7 bases at J, with 22 bases between. Germline lookup yields CDR1 MRHNA and CDR2 SNTAGT. CDR3: CASSEVLGSLAGNEQFF. The CDR3, as DNA: TGTGCCAGCAGTGAAGTTCTAGGGTCCCTCGCGGGGAATGAGCAGTTCTTC.

The chain recombines TRBV27 with TRBJ2-7; D perhaps matches TRBD1 (6 bases). The CDR3 covers 14 residues. Germline CDR1 and CDR2: MNHEY and SMNVEV (reference sequence). V was shortened by 5 bases and J by 2 bases, with 13 bases between the two germline ends. The CDR3 sequence: CASSVQGSAYEQYF. CDR3 sequence (DNA): TGTGCCAGCAGTGTACAGGGATCCGCCTACGAGCAGTACTTC.

This clone was recorded only once. The rearrangement joins TRBV4-2 to TRBJ2-4, with D possibly matching TRBD2 (5 bases). The CDR3 length is 14 residues. Germline CDR1 LGHNA, CDR2 YNFKEQ. V was cut by 4 bases and J by 3 bases, with 10 bases left in between. The CDR3 here is CASSLGRDKNIQYF. CDR3 sequence (DNA): TGTGCCAGCAGCCTCGGACGGGACAAAAACATTCAGTACTTC.

The chain is built from TRBV15 and TRBJ1-2; 10 bases are shared with TRBD1. Unmatched junction bases numbered 6, after V lost 0 bases and J lost 5 bases. Germline CDR1 is LNHNV and CDR2 is YYDKDF (reference sequence). The CDR3 runs 16 residues. The CDR3 loop is CATSRDGDRGHYGYTF. Here the CDR3 DNA reads TGTGCCACCAGCAGAGATGGGGACAGGGGACATTATGGCTACACCTTC.

The rearrangement uses TRBV6-1 and TRBJ2-6; no firm D call. Trimming pared 4 bases from V and 0 bases from J, leaving 10 bases between. The length of the CDR3 is 16 residues. The V gene's germline CDR1 is MNHNS and CDR2 SASEGT. CDR3 sequence: CASSGPHLSGANVLTF. CDR3 sequence (DNA): TGTGCCAGCAGTGGGCCCCATCTCTCTGGGGCCAACGTCCTGACTTTC.

The chain carries TRBV28 and TRBJ1-1; TRBD1 matches at 7 bases. The ends lost 2 bases at V and 3 bases at J; junction bases unmatched: 6. In germline, CDR1 is MDHEN, CDR2 SYDVKM. The CDR3 has 15 amino acids. The CDR3 DNA reads as TGTGCCAGCAGTTTAGAGGGCAGGGGGGACACTGAAGCTTTCTTT. Amino acids: CASSLEGRGDTEAFF.

The sample holds a few counts of this clone. The rearrangement joins TRBV4-1 to TRBJ2-5; the D gene is possibly TRBD2 (5 bases). CDR3 length: 17 amino acids. The germline V and J ends were trimmed by 0 bases and 3 bases, with 17 bases remaining between them. Germline CDR1 is MGHRA and CDR2 is YSYEKL. CDR3: CASSQEGVGIWKETQYF. The CDR3 DNA reads TGCGCCAGCAGCCAAGAGGGAGTGGGGATCTGGAAAGAGACCCAGTACTTC.

The V and J genes are TRBV6-5 and TRBJ2-7, with D perhaps TRBD2 (6 bases). Germline assignment: CDR1 MNHEY and CDR2 SVGAGI. This CDR3 comprises 14 residues. V shed 6 bases and J shed 2 bases, with 14 bases lying between them. In nucleotides, the CDR3 is TGTGCCAGCAGGGGATTGCGGGATGCCTACGAGCAGTACTTC. Amino acid sequence: CASRGLRDAYEQYF.

V is TRBV11-2 and J is TRBJ2-1; D unresolved. The CDR3 is made up of 18 amino acids. Germline V gives CDR1 SGHAT, CDR2 FQNNGV. Trimming pared 5 bases from V and 0 bases from J, leaving 20 bases between. This CDR3 reads CASSPRSPFSSSYNEQFF. The CDR3 DNA reads as TGTGCCAGCAGCCCGAGGAGTCCTTTTTCGAGCTCCTACAATGAGCAGTTCTTC.

The CDR3: CASSTGTDNYGYTF. CDR3 DNA: TGTGCCAGCAGTACCGGGACAGACAACTATGGCTACACCTTC. The chain uses TRBV28 and TRBJ1-2; 7 positions agree with TRBD1. Germline CDR1 MDHEN, CDR2 SYDVKM. The CDR3 length is 14 residues. The J segment lost 2 bases and the V segment lost 5 bases, leaving 5 bases of the junction unmatched.

V is TRBV6-5 and J is TRBJ1-4; perhaps TRBD1 as D (6 bases). Germline V gene lookup returns CDR1 MNHEY and CDR2 SVGAGI. There are 14 residues in the CDR3. The V gene lost 4 bases and the J gene lost 7 bases, with 13 bases spanning the gap. CDR3 protein: CASSSDSLIEKLFF. The CDR3 DNA reads as TGTGCCAGCAGTTCGGACAGTCTGATTGAAAAACTGTTTTTT.

V and J are TRBV6-1 and TRBJ2-1; 7 bases line up with TRBD1. J gave up 9 bases and V 1 base, and 6 bases lay outside the gene matches. Per the germline V gene, CDR1 is MNHNS and CDR2 is SASEGT. The CDR3 has 14 amino acids. The CDR3 sequence: CASSEGDRYPEQFF. The DNA of the CDR3 is TGTGCCAGCAGTGAAGGGGACAGATACCCTGAGCAGTTCTTC.

The chain carries TRBV30 and TRBJ2-1; 12 positions agree with TRBD2. The CDR3 has 14 amino acids. The germline CDR1 and CDR2 sequences are GTSNPN and SVGIG (reference sequence). With 5 bases clipped from V and 8 bases from J, the junction kept 7 bases outside the gene matches. In nucleotides, the CDR3 is TGTGCCTGGTCTCTAGCGGGAGGGCGCGATGAGCAGTTCTTC. The encoded protein is CAWSLAGGRDEQFF.